Each of the 32 T cell receptor beta chains below was sequenced from the same sample in a study of blood T cells in healthy people across ages. Primed by a sample-barcoded 5' primer and a J-beta primer mix, a second PCR proceeded for about 7 to 11 cycles. TCRdb reanalysed the 5' RACE reads using MiXCR and keeps one entry per CDR3 protein. The repertoire includes almost 300,000 distinct CDR3 sequences, around 29% of them detected once, and 29% sits in the top ten. The sample taken for sequencing was blood. These receptors originate from a woman in her 70s in good health.

V and J are TRBV20-1 and TRBJ2-3, with D unclear. The CDR3 has 15 residues. The germline CDR1 and CDR2 sequences are DFQATT and SNEGSKA (reference sequence). Deletions cut 5 bases from V and 0 bases from J, with 15 bases between. CDR3 sequence (DNA): TGCAGTGCTGATTCGCTTGGGCCTAGCACAGATACGCAGTATTTT. Translating gives CSADSLGPSTDTQYF.

The J gene is TRBJ1-6, the V gene TRBV12-3 or TRBV12-4; 9 bases are a match to TRBD1. Losses at the gene ends were 6 bases for V and 8 bases for J; bases not matched to a gene: 5. This CDR3 has 14 amino acids. The CDR3 sequence: CASRGQGGDSPLHF. The CDR3 region has the DNA TGTGCCAGCAGGGGACAGGGTGGGGATTCACCCCTCCACTTT.

The chain combines TRBV27 with TRBJ2-5, with D possibly matching TRBD1 (5 bases). The CDR3 totals 11 residues. Germline V gene lookup returns CDR1 MNHEY and CDR2 SMNVEV (reference sequence). The CDR3 nucleotides are TGTGTGGGGCCGACATCGACGGGCCAGTACTTC. Translation gives CVGPTSTGQYF.

The CDR3: CASIGTNYGYTF. The CDR3 DNA reads as TGTGCCAGCATAGGCACTAACTATGGCTACACCTTC. This sequence joins TRBV28 and TRBJ1-2; D remains ambiguous. This CDR3 spans 12 amino acids. The germline CDR1 and CDR2 sequences are MDHEN and SYDVKM. Deletions cut 7 bases from V and 0 bases from J, with 6 bases between.

The V gene is TRBV7-2, the J gene TRBJ2-7, with a possible D match to TRBD2 (5 bases). The germline V gene has CDR1 SGHTA and CDR2 FQGNSA. V was pared by 3 bases and J by 0 bases, with 12 bases between. The CDR3 sequence is 15 residues long. CDR3 in amino acids: CASSFTTGSSYEQYF. For the CDR3, the DNA is TGTGCCAGCAGCTTTACGACGGGGAGCTCCTACGAGCAGTACTTC.

This clonotype has more than one count but fewer than ten. V gene TRBV20-1 combines with J gene TRBJ2-3; D uncertain. In germline, CDR1 is DFQATT, CDR2 SNEGSKA (reference sequence). The CDR3 length is 10 residues. V was shortened by 8 bases and J by 3 bases, with 6 bases between the two germline ends. This chain's CDR3 is CSPTTDTQYF. CDR3 DNA: TGCAGTCCGACAACAGATACGCAGTATTTT.

This clonotype was seen many times. CDR3 protein: CSVDITDTQYF. CDR3 in DNA: TGCAGCGTTGACATCACAGATACGCAGTATTTT. V and J are TRBV29-1 and TRBJ2-3, with unresolved D. The CDR3 totals 11 residues. Germline CDR1 is SQVTM and CDR2 is ANQGSEA. V shed 3 bases and J shed 2 bases, with 3 bases lying between them.

In this sample, this clonotype turned up a few times. The chain joins TRBV29-1 to TRBJ2-5; D is unclear. The ends were cut back, 4 bases at V and 4 bases at J, with 4 bases in the middle. Germline assignment: CDR1 SQVTM and CDR2 ANQGSEA. This CDR3 has 10 amino acids. CDR3 bases: TGCAGCGTTGGGGTAGAGACCCAGTACTTC. Amino acids: CSVGVETQYF. The complete variable domain, with remaining parts taken from reference TRBV29-1 and TRBJ2-5, reads SAVISQKPSRDICQRGTSLTIQCQVDSQVTMMFWYRQQPGQSLTLIATANQGSEATYESGFVIDKFPISRPNLTFSTLTVSNMSPEDSSIYLCSVGVETQYFGPGTRLLVL.

The rearrangement links TRBV20-1 to TRBJ1-3, with 11 bases aligning to TRBD1. Losses at the gene ends were 0 bases for V and 2 bases for J; bases not matched to a gene: 6. Germline V CDR1 and CDR2: DFQATT, SNEGSKA (reference sequence). The CDR3 has 17 amino acids. The CDR3 DNA reads TGCAGTGCTAGAGATTCCGGGACAGGGGGGACTGGAAACACCATATATTTT. The encoded protein is CSARDSGTGGTGNTIYF.

Only a few counts were recorded for this clonotype. The chain carries TRBV6-6 and TRBJ1-1, with D possibly TRBD1 on 5 matching bases. V was shortened by 0 bases and J by 4 bases, with 12 bases between the two germline ends. Germline V lookup: CDR1 MNHNY, CDR2 SVGAGI (reference sequence). The CDR3 runs to 15 residues. The CDR3 region has the DNA TGTGCCAGCAGTTACTCCAATGAGGGGAGCACTGAAGCTTTCTTT. It codes for CASSYSNEGSTEAFF.

This chain connects TRBV19 to TRBJ2-7; 12 bases are shared with TRBD2. Germline assignment: CDR1 LNHDA and CDR2 SQIVND (reference sequence). CDR3 length equals 15 residues. V lost 4 bases, J lost 5 bases, and 6 bases stayed unmatched. The CDR3 coding sequence is TGTGCCAGTAGTAACGCGACTAGCGGGAGAGACGAGCAGTACTTC. Translation: CASSNATSGRDEQYF.

The sample holds a few counts of this clonotype. This chain uses TRBV12-3 or TRBV12-4 with TRBJ1-1, with D maybe TRBD1 (6 bases). The CDR3 spans 16 residues. The V and J ends lost 3 bases and 4 bases respectively, with 18 bases between them. The DNA for the CDR3 is TGTGCCAGCAGTTTGTCACAGGGTAAAGCGGGCACTGAAGCTTTCTTT. It encodes CASSLSQGKAGTEAFF.

In nucleotides, the CDR3 is TGCAGCGTCCAAGTGTGGATCACAGATACGCAGTATTTT. Protein sequence: CSVQVWITDTQYF. J is TRBJ2-3 and V is TRBV29-1; no definite D call. CDR3 length equals 13 residues. Germline V gives CDR1 SQVTM, CDR2 ANQGSEA. V was cut by 6 bases and J by 2 bases, with 12 bases left in between.

The chain recombines TRBV19 with TRBJ1-1; D is ambiguous. V was shortened by 5 bases and J by 3 bases, with 4 bases between the two germline ends. Germline V lookup: CDR1 LNHDA, CDR2 SQIVND (reference sequence). The CDR3 runs 11 residues. The CDR3 DNA is TGTGCCAGTAGTCAGTACACTGAAGCTTTCTTT. Protein product: CASSQYTEAFF. The whole variable domain, filled in from reference TRBV19 and TRBJ1-1, reads DGGITQSPKYLFRKEGQNVTLSCEQNLNHDAMYWYRQDPGQGLRLIYYSQIVNDFQKGDIAEGYSVSREKKESFPLTVTSAQKNPTAFYLCASSQYTEAFFGQGTRLTVV.

This clonotype has only a few counts. In DNA, the CDR3 is TGTGCCACCAGCAGAGATGGCAGGGTCGGGGAGACCCAGTACTTC. Translated: CATSRDGRVGETQYF. The gene calls are TRBV15 and TRBJ2-5; D may be TRBD1 (5 bases). V lost 0 bases, J lost 5 bases, and 13 bases lay in between. This CDR3 is 15 amino acids long. CDR1 LNHNV and CDR2 YYDKDF come from the germline V gene (reference sequence).

This chain links TRBV11-2 with TRBJ2-1; perhaps TRBD2 as D (5 bases). The CDR3 totals 15 residues. CDR1 is SGHAT, CDR2 FQNNGV, per germline. V was shortened by 3 bases and J by 5 bases, with 14 bases between the two germline ends. DNA for the CDR3: TGTGCCAGCAGCTTTACGAGCGGAGGTAACAATGAGCAGTTCTTC. Its translation is CASSFTSGGNNEQFF.

This clonotype was picked up many times. The chain employs TRBV5-1 and TRBJ2-3; TRBD2 matches at 9 bases. Germline CDR1 is SGHRS and CDR2 is YFSETQ. The CDR3 spans 18 residues. The ends lost 0 bases at V and 3 bases at J; junction bases unmatched: 11. The CDR3 sequence: CASSLEGSGRPETDTQYF. For the CDR3, the DNA is TGCGCCAGCAGCTTGGAAGGTAGCGGGAGACCGGAGACAGATACGCAGTATTTT.

This sequence joins TRBV7-2 and TRBJ1-2; 11 positions agree with TRBD1. Germline trimming cut 5 bases from V and 7 bases from J; bases unmatched to any gene: 9. The CDR3 is 15 residues long. The germline V gene has CDR1 SGHTA and CDR2 FQGNSA. The CDR3: CASSTGTGGSFGYTF. CDR3 DNA sequence: TGTGCCAGCAGCACCGGGACAGGGGGAAGTTTTGGCTACACCTTC.

The V and J genes are TRBV5-1 and TRBJ2-1; D gene uncertain. The CDR3 runs to 14 residues. V lost 3 bases and J lost 4, with 11 bases in between. CDR1 and CDR2 from the germline V gene are SGHRS and YFSETQ. The CDR3 spells CASSSDGSYNEQFF. As DNA, the CDR3 is TGCGCCAGCAGCTCTGACGGATCGTACAATGAGCAGTTCTTC.

This clonotype was detected only a few times. This rearrangement joins TRBV28 to TRBJ1-3; D gene uncertain. Germline-derived CDR1 and CDR2 are MDHEN and SYDVKM. Trimming cost V 6 bases and J 0 bases, with 18 bases left between them. CDR3 length equals 17 residues. CDR3 sequence: CASSSPAATSSGNTIYF. CDR3 DNA sequence: TGTGCCAGCAGCTCACCCGCCGCCACGAGCTCTGGAAACACCATATATTTT.

This chain uses TRBV7-2 with TRBJ2-1; the D is unclear. Trimming took off 1 base at V and 4 bases at J, with 8 bases between the two ends. The V gene's germline CDR1 is SGHTA and CDR2 FQGNSA. The CDR3 consists of 14 residues. CDR3 bases: TGTGCCAGCAGCTTAGGGGTGGAGTACAATGAGCAGTTCTTC. Translated, it gives CASSLGVEYNEQFF.

The chain combines TRBV18 with TRBJ1-1, with 10 bases lining up with TRBD1. The CDR3 runs 17 residues. With 2 bases clipped from V and 4 bases from J, the junction kept 10 bases outside the gene matches. CDR1 KGHSH and CDR2 LQKENI come from the germline V gene. This chain's CDR3 is CASSPVGQGIGGTEAFF. In nucleotides, the CDR3 is TGTGCCAGCTCACCAGTGGGACAGGGGATAGGGGGCACTGAAGCTTTCTTT. Combining the CDR3 with reference TRBV18 and TRBJ1-1 gives the whole variable domain NAGVMQNPRHLVRRRGQEARLRCSPMKGHSHVYWYRQLPEEGLKFMVYLQKENIIDESGMPKERFSAEFPKEGPSILRIQQVVRGDSAAYFCASSPVGQGIGGTEAFFGQGTRLTVV.

CDR3 protein: CASSLGSIYSYEQYF. The CDR3 DNA is TGTGCCAGCAGCTTGGGTTCTATCTACTCCTACGAGCAGTACTTC. The chain uses TRBV5-5 and TRBJ2-5; no clear D gene. The tail of the sequence fits TRBJ2-7 better, so the J call may be wrong. Germline loops: CDR1 SGHKS, CDR2 YYEKEE (reference sequence). The CDR3 extends over 15 amino acids.

This chain links TRBV27 with TRBJ2-5, with D perhaps matching TRBD2 (6 bases). The J call may not be correct, given that the DNA end is closer to TRBJ2-7. Germline CDR1 MNHEY, CDR2 SMNVEV (reference sequence). The CDR3 sequence is 15 residues long. The CDR3 nucleotides are TGTGCCAGCAGTCGGCGACCCGGTGGGGAGGACGAGCAGTACTTC. Translated, it gives CASSRRPGGEDEQYF.

The rearrangement links TRBV6-5 to TRBJ2-7; 10 nucleotides match TRBD2. The J call could be wrong; TRBJ2-1 is a better fit for the DNA end. The CDR3 spans 16 residues. Germline-derived CDR1 and CDR2 are MNHEY and SVGAGI. The CDR3 DNA follows: TGTGCCAGCAGTTACAAGGGAGCTAGCGGGAGCAATGAGCAGTTCTTC. Translation: CASSYKGASGSNEQFF.

The chain combines TRBV4-2 with TRBJ2-1, with 8 bases matching TRBD2. Unmatched junction bases numbered 2, after V lost 0 bases and J lost 4 bases. The CDR3 is made up of 15 amino acids. Germline loops: CDR1 LGHNA, CDR2 YNFKEQ. The CDR3 spells CASSQDLAGYNEQFF. The CDR3 bases are TGTGCCAGCAGCCAAGATCTAGCGGGTTACAATGAGCAGTTCTTC.

The chain combines TRBV28 with TRBJ2-5; TRBD1 matches 9 bases. The J call may be mistaken, given a closer DNA end match to TRBJ2-7. This CDR3 is 15 amino acids long. Germline-derived CDR1 and CDR2 are MDHEN and SYDVKM. In DNA, the CDR3 is TGTGCCAGCAGTTTGTGGGACAGGGTAGCCTGCGAGCAGTACTTC. Translating it yields CASSLWDRVACEQYF.

Remarks on this clonotype: Germline is not matched at one junction end, which may reflect a read error. The rearrangement joins TRBV6-2 or TRBV6-3 to TRBJ2-7; 11 nucleotides match TRBD1. CDR1 is MNHEY, CDR2 SVGEGT, per germline. The CDR3 is 18 amino acids. The CDR3 is CAGSYRGQGAPLPYEQYF. CDR3 coding DNA: TGTGCCGGCAGTTACCGAGGACAGGGGGCCCCGCTGCCCTACGAGCAGTACTTC.

This sequence joins TRBV6-1 and TRBJ2-3; 10 bases line up with TRBD2. The V gene's germline CDR1 is MNHNS and CDR2 SASEGT. The CDR3 extends over 15 amino acids. Unmatched junction bases numbered 6, after V lost 5 bases and J lost 4 bases. This CDR3 reads CASSLIAGGPDTQYF. The CDR3 DNA is TGTGCCAGCAGTTTGATAGCGGGAGGACCAGATACGCAGTATTTT.

J is TRBJ1-4 and V is TRBV7-6, with D unclear. The germline V and J ends were trimmed by 2 bases and 0 bases, with 16 bases remaining between them. The CDR3 runs 18 residues. CDR1 and CDR2 (germline): SGHVS, FNYEAQ. CDR3 protein: CASSLYTRAGATNEKLFF. CDR3 DNA: TGTGCCAGCAGCTTATACACGAGGGCGGGTGCAACTAATGAAAAACTGTTTTTT.

The V and J genes are TRBV5-1 and TRBJ2-1, with TRBD2 matching over 7 bases. Germline trimming cut 0 bases from V and 2 bases from J; bases unmatched to any gene: 5. Germline CDR1 and CDR2: SGHRS and YFSETQ. This CDR3 has 16 amino acids. The CDR3 nucleotides read TGCGCCAGCAGCTTGGGGCGGGAGCGGGCCTACAATGAGCAGTTCTTC. Its protein is CASSLGRERAYNEQFF.

The V call is TRBV7-9, the J call TRBJ1-5; D unclear. This CDR3 is 14 amino acids long. Trimming removed 4 bases from V and 6 bases from J, with 13 bases in between. Germline values: CDR1 SEHNR, CDR2 FQNEAQ (reference sequence). DNA of the CDR3: TGTGCCAGCAGCTCGAACGAGGGCGGTCAGCCCCAGCATTTT. It specifies CASSSNEGGQPQHF.